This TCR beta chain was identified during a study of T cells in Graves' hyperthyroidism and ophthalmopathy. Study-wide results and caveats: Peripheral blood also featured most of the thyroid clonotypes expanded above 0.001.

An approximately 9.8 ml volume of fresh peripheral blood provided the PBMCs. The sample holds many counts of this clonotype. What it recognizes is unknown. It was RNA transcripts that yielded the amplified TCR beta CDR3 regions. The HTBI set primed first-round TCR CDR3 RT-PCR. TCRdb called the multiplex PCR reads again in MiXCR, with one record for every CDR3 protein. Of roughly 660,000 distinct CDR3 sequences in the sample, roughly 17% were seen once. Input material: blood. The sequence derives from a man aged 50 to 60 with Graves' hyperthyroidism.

CDR3 sequence (DNA): TGTGCCAGCAGCTTAAGGACTAGCGGGACTTCAGATACGCAGTATTTT. Residues: CASSLRTSGTSDTQYF. V and J are TRBV7-8 and TRBJ2-3; 12 bases align to TRBD2. Per the germline V gene, CDR1 is SGHVS and CDR2 is FQNEAQ. V lost 2 bases and J lost 4; bases outside the gene matches: 4. This CDR3 region has 16 residues.